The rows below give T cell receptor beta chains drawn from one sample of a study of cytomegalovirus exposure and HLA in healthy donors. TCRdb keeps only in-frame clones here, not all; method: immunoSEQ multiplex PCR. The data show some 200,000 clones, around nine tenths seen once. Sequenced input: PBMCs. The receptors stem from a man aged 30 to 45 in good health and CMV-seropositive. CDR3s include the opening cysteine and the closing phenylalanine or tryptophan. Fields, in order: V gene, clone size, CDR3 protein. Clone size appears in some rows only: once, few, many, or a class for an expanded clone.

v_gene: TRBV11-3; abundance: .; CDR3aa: CASSLRLANTGELFF
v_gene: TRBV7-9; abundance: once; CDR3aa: CASRTRTENTGELFF
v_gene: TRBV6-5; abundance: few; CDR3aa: CASSPGTGAGYTF
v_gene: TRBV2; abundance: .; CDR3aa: CASGSPHQGQFF
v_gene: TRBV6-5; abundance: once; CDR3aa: CASTPDWLGETQYF
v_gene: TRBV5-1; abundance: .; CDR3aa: CASSLDTNRYNEQFF
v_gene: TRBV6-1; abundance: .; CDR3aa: CASGWDTSNEKLFF
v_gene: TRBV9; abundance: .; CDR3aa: CASSKDRGSTNEQFF
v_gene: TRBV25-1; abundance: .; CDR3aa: CASSEGRSQPQHF
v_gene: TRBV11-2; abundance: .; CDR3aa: CASSFEGGPYEQYF
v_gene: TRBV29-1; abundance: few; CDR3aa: CSARGQGAGELFF
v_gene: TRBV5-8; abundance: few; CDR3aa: CASSLQGANYGYTF
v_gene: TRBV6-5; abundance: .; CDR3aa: CASSLVPGSYEQYF
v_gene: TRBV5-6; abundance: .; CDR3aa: CASTRLGRLGGDYGYTF
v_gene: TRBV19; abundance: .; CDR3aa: CASSIPHYGYTF
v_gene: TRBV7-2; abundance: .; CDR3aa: CASSPEKNQPQHF
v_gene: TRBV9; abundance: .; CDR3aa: CASSGGLDSNTEAFF
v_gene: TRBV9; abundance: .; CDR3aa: CASSGTGNEQFF
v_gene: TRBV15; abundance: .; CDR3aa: CATSNLGVNSPLHF
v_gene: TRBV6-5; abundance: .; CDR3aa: CASSPTSTSYYEQYF
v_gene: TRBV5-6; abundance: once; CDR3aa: CASSLARRNTEAFF
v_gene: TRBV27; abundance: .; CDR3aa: CASSFTGPGQGHGYTF
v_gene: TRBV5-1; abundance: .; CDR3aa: CASSSHHSPEQYF
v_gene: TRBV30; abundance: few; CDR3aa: CAWSQGGGGQYF
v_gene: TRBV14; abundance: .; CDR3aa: CASSQRTLGSGTYNEQFF
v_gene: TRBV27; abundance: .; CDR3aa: CASSLGQGAGTEAFF
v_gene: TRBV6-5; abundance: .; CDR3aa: CASSSPLETQYF
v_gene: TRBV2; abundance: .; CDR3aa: CASRPGQAPNTEAFF
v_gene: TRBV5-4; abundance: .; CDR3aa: CASSFDSNQPQHF
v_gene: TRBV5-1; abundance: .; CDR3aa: CASSLERINTDTQYF
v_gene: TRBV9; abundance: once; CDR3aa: CASSSRGVHEQFF
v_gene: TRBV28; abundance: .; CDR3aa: CASSFSPGQGASEQYF
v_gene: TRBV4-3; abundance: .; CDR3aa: CASSRDKSSYEQYF
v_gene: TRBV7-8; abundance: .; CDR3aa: CASSSGTVNTEAFF
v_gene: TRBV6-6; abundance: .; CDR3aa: CATMGAGDTEAFF
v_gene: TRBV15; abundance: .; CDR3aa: CATSRAQGRGTDTQYF
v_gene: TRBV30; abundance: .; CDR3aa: CAWSKGRLYSGYTF
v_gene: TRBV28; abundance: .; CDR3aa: CASRFHRGRVEKLFF
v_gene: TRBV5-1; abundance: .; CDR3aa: CASSLTVTYEQYF
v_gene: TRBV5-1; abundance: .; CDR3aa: CASSLNSGYEQYF
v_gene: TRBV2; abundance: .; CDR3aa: CASSAQGRDTQYF
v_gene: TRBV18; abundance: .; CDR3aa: CASSPLSADEAFF
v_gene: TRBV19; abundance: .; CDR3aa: CASSPNRSYNSPLHF
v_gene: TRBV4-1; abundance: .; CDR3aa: CASSPKPGVAANEKLFF
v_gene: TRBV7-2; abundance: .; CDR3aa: CASSPPLRAGPSSGNTIYF
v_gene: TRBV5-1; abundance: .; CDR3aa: CASSLWEITQYEQFF
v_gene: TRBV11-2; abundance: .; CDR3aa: CASSLASGPYEQYF
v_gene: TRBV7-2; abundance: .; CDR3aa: CASSLSTVYEQYF
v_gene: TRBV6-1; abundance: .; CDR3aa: CASSAYRETDTQYF
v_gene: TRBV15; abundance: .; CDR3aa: CATSRDPMGYQPQHF
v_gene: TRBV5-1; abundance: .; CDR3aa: CASSSGQGVGTEAFF
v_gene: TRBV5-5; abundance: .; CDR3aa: CASSPAGGQGAASPLHF
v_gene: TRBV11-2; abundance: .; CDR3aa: CASSSQGWYGYTF
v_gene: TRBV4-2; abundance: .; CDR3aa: CASSHREGNQPQHF
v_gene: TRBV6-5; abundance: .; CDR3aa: CASSYSEGVYEQYF